The 22 T cell receptor beta chains reported below all come from one sample, sequenced in a study of shared clonotypes between healthy human individuals. Using immunoSEQ multiplex PCR, the repertoire was profiled, and TCRdb retains in-frame clones only, with some absent. The sample has roughly 95,000 clones, less than 60% seen once; the top ten hold over 13%. The material sequenced was PBMCs. The receptors shown here come from a woman aged 35 to 49 in good health. Some clones in this sample may be carry-over from other donors' samples.

This clone was recorded at least ten times. The chain carries TRBV6-1 and TRBJ2-5; D may be TRBD1 (6 bases). The DNA end is more similar to TRBJ2-7, so the J call may be wrong. Germline V gene sequence: CDR1 MNHNS, CDR2 SASEGT. CDR3 length: 12 amino acids. CDR3 amino acids: CASDDRLYEQYF. For the CDR3, the DNA is TGTGCCAGCGACGACAGGCTCTACGAGCAGTACTTC.

This clone turned up a few times. The CDR3 protein is CASQNRGTTEAFF. As DNA, the CDR3 is TGTGCCAGCCAAAACCGGGGGACCACTGAAGCTTTCTTT. The J gene is TRBJ1-1, the V gene TRBV2; D is perhaps TRBD1 (5 bases). V lost 8 bases and J 4 bases, leaving 14 bases between the germline ends. The CDR3 has 13 residues. Germline lookup yields CDR1 SNHLY and CDR2 FYNNEI. The full variable domain, completed using reference TRBV2 and TRBJ1-1, is EPEVTQTPSHQVTQMGQEVILRCVPISNHLYFYWYRQILGQKVEFLVSFYNNEISEKSEIFDDQFSVERPDGSNFTLKIRSTKLEDSAMYFCASQNRGTTEAFFGQGTRLTVV.

The chain couples TRBV6-1 to TRBJ1-5; no reliable D call. Between the trimmed V and J ends, which lost 5 bases and 7 bases, there was a span of 12 bases. The CDR3 is 13 residues long. The V gene's germline CDR1 is MNHNS and CDR2 SASEGT. The CDR3 DNA is TGTGCCAGCAGTCCAGCTGAGAGGCAGCCCCAGCATTTT. Its protein product is CASSPAERQPQHF.

The J gene is TRBJ2-6, the V gene TRBV5-1, with a possible D match to TRBD1 (6 bases). V gave up 7 bases and J gave up 2 bases, with 13 bases separating them. CDR1 and CDR2 (germline): SGHRS, YFSETQ. This CDR3 is 15 amino acids long. The CDR3 DNA sequence: TGCGCCAGCTGGAGCAGGGGTGCTGGGGCCAACGTCCTGACTTTC. Translation gives CASWSRGAGANVLTF.

This sequence joins TRBV27 and TRBJ2-5; weak D call: TRBD2 (6 bases). The germline gives CDR1 MNHEY, CDR2 SMNVEV (reference sequence). This CDR3 comprises 14 residues. Trimming left V 5 bases short and J 5 bases short, with 15 bases between. The DNA of the CDR3 is TGTGCCAGCAGTGCTCGACTAGTTTCGGAGACCCAGTACTTC. This encodes CASSARLVSETQYF.

This chain joins TRBV18 and TRBJ2-7; D ambiguous. This CDR3 has 12 residues. CDR1 is KGHSH and CDR2 is LQKENI in the germline V gene. Deletions cut 5 bases from V and 3 bases from J, with 8 bases between. CDR3 coding DNA: TGTGCCAGCTCATCCGAAAACTACGAGCAGTACTTC. Translated, it gives CASSSENYEQYF.

This clone has a count of ten or more. The chain employs TRBV27 and TRBJ1-1, with 7 nucleotides matching TRBD1. The CDR3 is made up of 15 amino acids. V shed 3 bases and J 0 bases; nucleotides not matched to a gene: 4. Germline assignment: CDR1 MNHEY and CDR2 SMNVEV (reference sequence). The CDR3 DNA reads as TGTGCCAGCAGTTTGGTACAGGGGCTGAACACTGAAGCTTTCTTT. Translated, it gives CASSLVQGLNTEAFF.

Worth noting for this clone: Given a far larger clone just one base away, this is likely a sequencing read error. Distinct nucleotide sequences in the sample also encode this CDR3. CDR3 bases: TGTGCCTGGAGTGACCAGGGTGGCGGCATCCAGTACTTC. As protein: CAWSDQGGGIQYF. This rearrangement joins TRBV30 to TRBJ2-4; D possibly corresponds to TRBD1 (5 bases). CDR3 length: 13 amino acids. The germline V and J ends were trimmed by 1 base and 13 bases, with 17 bases remaining between them. Looked up from germline, CDR1 is GTSNPN and CDR2 is SVGIG (reference sequence).

There are a few counts of this clone. This chain joins TRBV29-1 and TRBJ2-7, with D possibly being TRBD1 or TRBD2 (5 bases each). The length of the CDR3 is 14 residues. Germline V CDR1 and CDR2: SQVTM, ANQGSEA. V was shortened by 7 bases and J by 6 bases, with 22 bases between the two germline ends. CDR3 sequence reads: CSATMSGAAVEQYF. CDR3 sequence (DNA): TGCAGCGCTACTATGTCCGGGGCCGCGGTCGAGCAGTACTTC.

This clone was seen a handful of times. This may arise from a read error, as a much more abundant clone is one base away. The identical CDR3 is also encoded by other nucleotide sequences in the sample. V usage is TRBV10-3 and J usage is TRBJ2-3, with D unresolved. Per germline, CDR1 ENHRY and CDR2 SYGVKD. The V gene lost 10 bases and the J gene lost 6 bases, with 20 bases spanning the gap. The CDR3 totals 14 residues. CDR3 protein: CATAVNLTTDTQYF. DNA of the CDR3: TGTGCCACGGCGGTCAACCTTACTACGGATACGCAGTATTTT.

This clone occurred many times. The genes are TRBV28 and TRBJ2-7, with D hard to call. The CDR3 consists of 13 residues. The V end lost 7 bases, the J end lost 5 bases, and 15 bases lay between the germline ends. Germline CDR1 is MDHEN and CDR2 is SYDVKM. CDR3 in amino acids: CASTRTYTNEQYF. The DNA for the CDR3 is TGTGCCAGCACCCGGACCTACACCAACGAGCAGTACTTC.

The chain combines TRBV6-4 with TRBJ2-3, with a weak D call TRBD1 (6 bases). Germline CDR1 and CDR2: MRHNA and SNTAGT. There are 11 residues in the CDR3. V lost 6 bases to trimming and J lost 12 bases, with 13 bases between them. The CDR3 loop is CASSGQHSQYF. The CDR3 coding sequence is TGTGCCAGCAGCGGACAGCACTCCCAGTATTTT.

As to this clone: Other DNA sequences within the sample encode an identical CDR3. The chain is built from TRBV29-1 and TRBJ2-5; D is uncertain. Germline V gene lookup returns CDR1 SQVTM and CDR2 ANQGSEA. The germline V and J ends were trimmed by 6 bases and 2 bases, with 19 bases remaining between them. The CDR3 spans 15 residues. CDR3 coding DNA: TGCAGCGTGGGATTCGGCAGCAGATTTCAAGAGACCCAGTACTTC. The encoded protein is CSVGFGSRFQETQYF.

The chain links TRBV2 to TRBJ2-1; 8 bases are shared with TRBD2. V trimming: 4 bases; J trimming: 6 bases; junction bases outside the gene matches: 5. The CDR3 is 14 residues long. CDR1 is SNHLY, CDR2 FYNNEI, per germline. This CDR3 is CASSAGREGNEQFF. CDR3 DNA: TGTGCCAGCAGTGCCGGGAGGGAAGGCAATGAGCAGTTCTTC.

With regard to this clone: This is likely an artifact of a read error, given a far larger clone one base away. Other DNA sequences of this sample code for an identical CDR3. The chain recombines TRBV29-1 with TRBJ1-5; 11 nucleotides line up with TRBD1. The CDR3 covers 13 residues. Trimming cost V 4 bases and J 4 bases; bases outside gene matches: 0. CDR1 and CDR2 (germline): SQVTM, ANQGSEA. The CDR3 DNA follows: TGCAGCGTTGGGGACAGGGGGAATCAGCCCCAGCATTTT. Its translation is CSVGDRGNQPQHF.

This clone has a count of ten or more. The gene calls are TRBV7-2 and TRBJ2-6; a possible D gene is TRBD2 (6 bases). Germline CDR1 and CDR2: SGHTA and FQGNSA. Trimming removed 0 bases at V and 2 bases at J, with 8 bases between. The CDR3 covers 16 residues. DNA for the CDR3: TGTGCCAGCAGCTTAGCGTGGACTACTGGGGCCAACGTCCTGACTTTC. Residues: CASSLAWTTGANVLTF.

This chain connects TRBV5-1 to TRBJ2-1; a possible D gene is TRBD1 (7 bases). Germline V gene sequence: CDR1 SGHRS, CDR2 YFSETQ. The CDR3 is made up of 14 amino acids. Deletions cut 4 bases from V and 3 bases from J, with 11 bases between. The CDR3 here is CASSGGTVYNEQFF. The CDR3, as DNA: TGCGCCAGCAGCGGGGGGACAGTCTACAATGAGCAGTTCTTC.

This chain connects TRBV19 to TRBJ2-1, with TRBD2 identical over 8 bases. V shed 9 bases, J shed 5 bases, and the junction held 12 bases outside the gene matches. In germline, CDR1 is LNHDA, CDR2 SQIVND (reference sequence). The length of the CDR3 is 15 residues. The CDR3 here is CASYWTGGPHNEQFF. Here the CDR3 DNA reads TGTGCCAGCTACTGGACGGGAGGGCCCCACAATGAGCAGTTCTTC.

J is TRBJ2-1 and V is TRBV7-3; weak D call: TRBD2 (5 bases). The V end lost 3 bases, the J end lost 2 bases, and 11 bases lay between the germline ends. Germline V gene data show CDR1 as SGHTA and CDR2 as FQGTGA. The CDR3 is 15 amino acids. The CDR3 nucleotides are TGTGCCAGCAGCTTGGAAGCAGCGGCCTACAATGAGCAGTTCTTC. It translates to CASSLEAAAYNEQFF.

A note on this clone: A far larger clone lies a single base away; this is likely a read error. The CDR3 is CASSSAGAYEQYF. The CDR3 DNA sequence: TGTGCCAGCAGCTCAGCGGGCGCCTACGAGCAGTACTTC. V usage is TRBV7-2 and J usage is TRBJ2-7; D may be TRBD2 (6 bases). Germline CDR1 SGHTA, CDR2 FQGNSA. The ends were cut back, 4 bases at V and 2 bases at J, with 9 bases in the middle. CDR3 length equals 13 residues. The full variable domain, rest sourced from reference TRBV7-2 and TRBJ2-7, is GAGVSQSPSNKVTEKGKDVELRCDPISGHTALYWYRQSLGQGLEFLIYFQGNSAPDKSGLPSDRFSAERTGGSVSTLTIQRTQQEDSAVYLCASSSAGAYEQYFGPGTRLTVT.

This rearrangement joins TRBV5-6 to TRBJ1-1; D is unclear. The CDR3 length is 15 residues. With 3 bases removed from V and 0 bases from J, the gap between germline ends came to 12 bases. The germline gives CDR1 SGHDT, CDR2 YYEEEE. CDR3 coding DNA: TGTGCCAGCAGCTCCCCCGGTCCGATGAACACTGAAGCTTTCTTT. As protein: CASSSPGPMNTEAFF.

There are many counts of this clone. The rearrangement uses TRBV28 and TRBJ1-1; TRBD1 might be the D (6 bases). CDR3 length equals 13 residues. In germline, CDR1 is MDHEN, CDR2 SYDVKM. The V end lost 3 bases, the J end lost 2 bases, and 7 bases lay between the germline ends. Written as DNA, the CDR3 is TGTGCCAGCAGTTTGGGGGCTAACACTGAAGCTTTCTTT. Translation gives CASSLGANTEAFF.